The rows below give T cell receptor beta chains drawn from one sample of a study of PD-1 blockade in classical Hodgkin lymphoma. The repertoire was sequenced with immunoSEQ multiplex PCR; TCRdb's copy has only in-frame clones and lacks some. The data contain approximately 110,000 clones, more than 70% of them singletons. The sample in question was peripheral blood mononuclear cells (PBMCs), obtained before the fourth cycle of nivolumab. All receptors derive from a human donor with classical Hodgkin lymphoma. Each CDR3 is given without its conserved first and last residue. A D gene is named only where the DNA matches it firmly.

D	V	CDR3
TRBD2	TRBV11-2	ASSPSALLAASSYNEQF
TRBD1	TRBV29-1	SGHRGQGTEAF
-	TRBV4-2	ASSQEPGDVAKNIQY
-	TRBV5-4	ASSLGSGANVLT
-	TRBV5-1	ASSGGGALLAKNIQY
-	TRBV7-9	ASSSRVVTEAF
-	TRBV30	ACNRRGTNEKLF
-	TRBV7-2	ASSFSSLGSSYNEQF
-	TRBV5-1	ASSLLRGAEQY
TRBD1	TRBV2	ASGQGQASPSNQPQH
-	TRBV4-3	ASSSQNKNYGYT
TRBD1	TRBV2	ASSYQGAGYGYT
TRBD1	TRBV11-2	ASSLAADRRRYGYT
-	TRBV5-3	ARTPPCSDYSNQPQH
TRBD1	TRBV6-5	ASSRSDRGTQPQH
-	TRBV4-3	ASSQAEGGGNYGYT
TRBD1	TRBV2	ASIEGYRGFIGNGYT
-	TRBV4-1	ASSKGEAF
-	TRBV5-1	ASSLQGAGYEKLF
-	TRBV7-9	ASSASSINEQF
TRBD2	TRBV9	ASSVVSGSNEQY
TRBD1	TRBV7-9	ASSTVAGTGDEQY
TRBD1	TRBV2	ASSARGADGNTIY
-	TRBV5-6	ASSLRPHISGAYNEQF
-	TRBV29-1	SDGGVGETQY
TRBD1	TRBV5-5	ASSLTTGQQYEQY
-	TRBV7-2	ASRNRATTWAF
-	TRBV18	ASSPSKGSGNTIY
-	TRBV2	ASRQDYNEKLF
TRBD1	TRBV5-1	ASSLVAAGGVGETQY
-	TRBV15	ATSRDRGTPSRTQY
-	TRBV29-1	SVAGDGEQF
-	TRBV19	ASSGVSYNEQF
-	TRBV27	ASSPQSYSNQPQH
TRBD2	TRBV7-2	ASSLGASGSGRQF
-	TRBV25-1	ASSEGESYEQY
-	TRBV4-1	ASSQEGRVSYEQY
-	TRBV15	ATSTSRANEKLF
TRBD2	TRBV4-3	ASSQDRIAGGSSYEQY
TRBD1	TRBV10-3	AIGTAMNTEAF
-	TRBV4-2	ASSQVLTGVYSGELF
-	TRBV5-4	ASSHDSNYGYT
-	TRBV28	ASGGTPTYEQY
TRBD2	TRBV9	ASSPRGSGRSNEQF
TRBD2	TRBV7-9	ASSFGLAGSSYNEQF
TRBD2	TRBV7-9	ASSAQAGGPTDEQF
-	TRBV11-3	ASRLRIAGENYGYT
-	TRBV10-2	ASSERVTSGYNEQF
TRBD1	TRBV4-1	ASSLIPGTGGRGTEAF
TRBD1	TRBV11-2	ASSDGTGLEKLF
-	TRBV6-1	ASIRSAINTEAF